The 20 T cell receptor beta chains below all came from one sample that was sequenced in a study of blood T cell repertoires in COVID-19. Clones were sequenced by immunoSEQ multiplex PCR, and TCRdb holds only the in-frame ones, with some missing. The table includes 100,000 or so clones, roughly 90% detected once. The sequencing input was peripheral blood. These TCRs come from a woman aged 60-75 years with acute or convalescent COVID-19.

The chain recombines TRBV10-3 with TRBJ2-2, with 11 bases that match TRBD2. This CDR3 has 17 amino acids. The germline V gene has CDR1 ENHRY and CDR2 SYGVKD. V lost 4 bases to trimming and J lost 2 bases; unmatched junction nucleotides: 6. The CDR3 DNA sequence: TGTGCCATCAGTGGAGGTAGCGGGAGGGAAAACACCGGGGAGCTGTTTTTT. Amino acid sequence: CAISGGSGRENTGELFF.

J is TRBJ1-3 and V is TRBV12-5; D not certain. This CDR3 has 15 amino acids. The V end lost 4 bases, the J end lost 0 bases, and 10 bases lay between the germline ends. From germline, CDR1 is LGHNT and CDR2 FRNRAP. The CDR3 DNA sequence: TGTGCTAGTGGTTCCTACGGTTTCTCTGGAAACACCATATATTTT. It encodes CASGSYGFSGNTIYF.

The rearrangement links TRBV7-8 to TRBJ2-3, with TRBD2 matching 8 bases. This CDR3 contains 16 residues. Germline V gene data show CDR1 as SGHVS and CDR2 as FQNEAQ. Losses at the gene ends were 5 bases for V and 9 bases for J; bases not matched to a gene: 16. The CDR3 region is CASSPRPLAGLGTQYF. CDR3 nucleotides: TGTGCCAGCAGCCCCCGACCTTTAGCGGGACTTGGAACGCAGTATTTT.

The chain recombines TRBV6-5 with TRBJ2-3; TRBD2 agrees at 10 bases. The germline CDR1 and CDR2 sequences are MNHEY and SVGAGI. The CDR3 sequence is 15 residues long. Trimming at V came to 6 bases and at J to 4 bases, leaving 7 bases not matched to a gene. The CDR3, as DNA: TGTGCCAGCAGCGGAGCGGGAGGGCCGCCAGATACGCAGTATTTT. Residues: CASSGAGGPPDTQYF.

This rearrangement joins TRBV24-1 to TRBJ1-2; D is perhaps TRBD1 (6 bases). Between the trimmed V and J ends, which lost 3 bases and 6 bases, there was a span of 13 bases. There are 14 residues in the CDR3. Germline lookup yields CDR1 KGHDR and CDR2 SFDVKD. DNA of the CDR3: TGTGCCACCAGTGATGCCACAGGGTTTGATGGCTACACCTTC. Translated, it gives CATSDATGFDGYTF.

The chain couples TRBV7-9 to TRBJ2-6, with D perhaps TRBD1 (6 bases). The germline V gene encodes CDR1 SEHNR and CDR2 FQNEAQ (reference sequence). This CDR3 region has 16 residues. V was cut by 8 bases and J by 0 bases, with 14 bases left in between. The CDR3 sequence is CASRQGIGSGANVLTF. The CDR3 nucleotides are TGTGCCAGCCGGCAGGGGATCGGCTCTGGGGCCAACGTCCTGACTTTC.

The J gene is TRBJ1-2, the V gene TRBV5-5; D gene ambiguous. The CDR3 runs 15 residues. V was clipped by 1 base and J by 8 bases, with 18 bases between them. Germline V gives CDR1 SGHKS, CDR2 YYEKEE (reference sequence). For the CDR3, the DNA is TGTGCCAGCAGCTTGTCTACCAAGCCCTCGCCCGGCTACACCTTC. It codes for CASSLSTKPSPGYTF.

The chain employs TRBV29-1 and TRBJ2-3; weak D call: TRBD2 (6 bases). This CDR3 comprises 13 residues. Germline lookup yields CDR1 SQVTM and CDR2 ANQGSEA. The ends were cut back, 5 bases at V and 3 bases at J, with 12 bases in the middle. CDR3 sequence reads: CSVSGTQTDTQYF. DNA of the CDR3: TGCAGCGTTTCGGGGACTCAAACAGATACGCAGTATTTT.

J is TRBJ1-4 and V is TRBV12-3 or TRBV12-4; tentative D call: TRBD1 (6 bases). The CDR3 has 13 amino acids. With 7 bases removed from V and 8 bases from J, the gap between germline ends came to 14 bases. The chain's CDR3 is CASNRDLFEKLFF. The CDR3 DNA follows: TGTGCCAGCAACAGGGACCTCTTCGAAAAACTGTTTTTT.

The V call is TRBV6-6, the J call TRBJ2-7; a possible D gene is TRBD1 (5 bases). The V gene's germline CDR1 is MNHNY and CDR2 SVGAGI (reference sequence). The CDR3 is 15 residues long. V was clipped by 3 bases and J by 3 bases, with 15 bases between them. The CDR3 here is CASSYQGDMGYEQYF. CDR3 nucleotide sequence: TGTGCCAGCAGTTATCAGGGTGATATGGGCTACGAGCAGTACTTC.

This clone was seen only once. The rearrangement joins TRBV5-4 to TRBJ2-7; 8 nucleotides agree with TRBD2. This CDR3 is 15 amino acids long. Trimming removed 4 bases from V and 7 bases from J; junction bases left unmatched: 13. CDR1 and CDR2 (germline): SGHNT, YYREEE (reference sequence). The CDR3 region has the DNA TGTGCCAGCAGCCCACGGGGTAGCGGGGCGGGGGAGCAGTACTTC. Translation: CASSPRGSGAGEQYF.

The chain has TRBV12-5 and TRBJ2-1, with 10 bases that match TRBD2. This CDR3 has 14 amino acids. With 5 bases clipped from V and 10 bases from J, the junction kept 8 bases outside the gene matches. Germline V gene sequence: CDR1 LGHNT, CDR2 FRNRAP. The CDR3 reads CASGPGTSAGEQFF. The DNA for the CDR3 is TGTGCTAGTGGTCCGGGGACTAGCGCAGGGGAGCAGTTCTTC.

This chain uses TRBV4-2 with TRBJ2-2; D not certain. The V end lost 4 bases, the J end lost 5 bases, and 11 bases lay between the germline ends. Germline V gene data show CDR1 as LGHNA and CDR2 as YNFKEQ. The CDR3 is 14 amino acids. CDR3 sequence: CASSRDLGTGELFF. CDR3 DNA: TGTGCCAGCAGCCGAGACCTAGGAACCGGGGAGCTGTTTTTT.

The chain uses TRBV11-1 and TRBJ2-2; D unresolved. Between the trimmed V and J ends, which lost 6 bases and 0 bases, there was a span of 11 bases. The CDR3 loop spans 15 amino acids. The germline V gene has CDR1 SGHAT and CDR2 FQDESV (reference sequence). CDR3: CASSRRQANTGELFF. As DNA, the CDR3 is TGTGCCAGCAGTCGTAGGCAGGCGAACACCGGGGAGCTGTTTTTT.

The chain links TRBV9 to TRBJ1-2; D call uncertain. Deletions cut 0 bases from V and 6 bases from J, with 15 bases between. The CDR3 runs to 15 residues. CDR1 is SGDLS, CDR2 YYNGEE, per germline. The CDR3 DNA reads as TGTGCCAGCAGCGTAGGAGGGTTTGGGCTTCATGGCTACACCTTC. Translating gives CASSVGGFGLHGYTF.

The chain employs TRBV5-4 and TRBJ1-6, with unresolved D. V lost 0 bases and J lost 9, with 4 bases in between. This CDR3 is 12 amino acids long. CDR1 and CDR2 (germline): SGHNT, YYREEE (reference sequence). The CDR3 region is CASSLAFSPLHF. The CDR3, as DNA: TGTGCCAGCAGCTTGGCCTTTTCACCCCTCCACTTT.

This rearrangement joins TRBV12-3 or TRBV12-4 to TRBJ2-1, with D hard to call. The CDR3 contains 13 residues. Trimming left V 4 bases short and J 0 bases short, with 4 bases between. The CDR3 region has the DNA TGTGCCAGCAGTTCCAGCTCCTACAATGAGCAGTTCTTC. It specifies CASSSSSYNEQFF.

The rearrangement uses TRBV7-9 and TRBJ2-1, with no clear D. With 2 bases removed from V and 9 bases from J, the gap between germline ends came to 8 bases. The CDR3 has 12 amino acids. Germline CDR1 is SEHNR and CDR2 is FQNEAQ (reference sequence). The CDR3 sequence is CASSLLIGEQFF. The CDR3 nucleotides are TGTGCCAGCAGCTTACTAATCGGTGAGCAGTTCTTC.

The chain carries TRBV3-1 (or the pseudogene TRBV3-2) and TRBJ2-7, with D possibly matching TRBD1 (6 bases). The length of the CDR3 is 13 residues. V lost 4 bases to trimming and J lost 6 bases, with 13 bases between them. Germline assignment: CDR1 LGHDT and CDR2 YNNKEL (reference sequence). The CDR3, as DNA: TGTGCCAGCAGCCGGGACACCAGGGCCGAGCAGTACTTC. Translating gives CASSRDTRAEQYF.

CDR3 sequence reads: CASSESGTGHGETQYF. The CDR3 coding sequence is TGTGCCAGCAGTGAATCCGGGACAGGGCACGGAGAGACCCAGTACTTC. The chain links TRBV25-1 to TRBJ2-5, with 9 bases lining up with TRBD1. CDR1 MGHDK and CDR2 SYGVNS come from the germline V gene. J lost 4 bases, V lost 1 base, and 7 bases had no gene match. This CDR3 contains 16 residues.